Listed here are 7 T cell receptor beta chains from one sample, sequenced in a study of cytomegalovirus exposure and HLA in healthy donors. In the PCR, 60 Vbeta and 13 Jbeta primers were used. Repertoires were generated with immunoSEQ multiplex PCR, while TCRdb's copy carries only in-frame clones and drops some. Altogether over 150,000 clones are present, 82% being singletons, with the ten largest covering approximately 0.098%. What was sequenced was PBMCs. These receptors originate from a boy aged 2 to 10 in good health and CMV-seronegative.

Details on this clone: Additional DNA sequences in this sample encode the identical CDR3. The V call is TRBV7-7, the J call TRBJ2-1; 7 bases map to TRBD1. V was pared by 1 base and J by 7 bases, with 7 bases of the junction left unmatched. There are 15 residues in the CDR3. In germline, CDR1 is SSHAT, CDR2 FNYEAQ (reference sequence). The DNA for the CDR3 is TGTGCCAGCAGCTTAGGGATGAGGGGGCGGAATGAGCAGTTCTTC. Translating gives CASSLGMRGRNEQFF.

The chain is built from TRBV7-9 and TRBJ1-6; D unresolved. Deletions cut 1 base from V and 7 bases from J, with 11 bases between. In germline, CDR1 is SEHNR, CDR2 FQNEAQ (reference sequence). The CDR3 extends over 15 amino acids. CDR3 residues: CASSLGDKKNSPLHF. Here the CDR3 DNA reads TGTGCCAGCAGCTTAGGTGACAAAAAGAATTCACCCCTCCACTTT. The complete variable domain, with remaining parts taken from reference TRBV7-9 and TRBJ1-6, reads DTGVSQNPRHKITKRGQNVTFRCDPISEHNRLYWYRQTLGQGPEFLTYFQNEAQLEKSRLLSDRFSAERPKGSFSTLEIQRTEQGDSAMYLCASSLGDKKNSPLHFGNGTRLTVT.

This clone was detected once. V usage is TRBV2 and J usage is TRBJ2-3, with a weak D call TRBD2 (5 bases). V was cut by 5 bases and J by 5 bases, with 11 bases left in between. This CDR3 is built from 13 residues. CDR1 and CDR2 from the germline V gene are SNHLY and FYNNEI. CDR3 protein: CASSRRTGDTQYF. CDR3 DNA sequence: TGTGCCAGCAGTCGACGGACTGGAGATACGCAGTATTTT.

This chain links TRBV7-2 with TRBJ1-1; no clear D. CDR1 is SGHTA, CDR2 FQGNSA, per germline. The V end was cut by 5 bases, the J end by 1 base, with 8 bases between. CDR3 length: 13 residues. The DNA for the CDR3 is TGTGCCAGCAGCATCACAGAGAACACTGAAGCTTTCTTT. It translates to CASSITENTEAFF. The full variable domain, rest sourced from reference TRBV7-2 and TRBJ1-1, is GAGVSQSPSNKVTEKGKDVELRCDPISGHTALYWYRQSLGQGLEFLIYFQGNSAPDKSGLPSDRFSAERTGGSVSTLTIQRTQQEDSAVYLCASSITENTEAFFGQGTRLTVV.

DNA of the CDR3: TGTGCCAGTTTTGAACAGGAATCCCAAGAGACCCAGTACTTC. Its protein product is CASFEQESQETQYF. This chain joins TRBV27 and TRBJ2-5; a weak D match, TRBD1 (5 bases). V was trimmed by 9 bases and J by 1 base, leaving 15 bases between them. The CDR3 extends over 14 amino acids. Per germline, CDR1 MNHEY and CDR2 SMNVEV (reference sequence).

This chain uses TRBV4-3 with TRBJ2-7; 8 bases match TRBD2. The germline V gene has CDR1 LGHNA and CDR2 YSLEER. The trim removed 0 bases at V and 0 bases at J, leaving 4 bases unmatched. The CDR3 is 16 residues long. CDR3 nucleotides: TGCGCCAGCAGCCAAGACGGGGGGGGGATCTCCTACGAGCAGTACTTC. Translating it yields CASSQDGGGISYEQYF.

The rearrangement joins TRBV9 to TRBJ2-3; D is ambiguous. Trimming left V 2 bases short and J 0 bases short, with 7 bases between. The CDR3 length is 14 residues. The V gene's germline CDR1 is SGDLS and CDR2 YYNGEE. The CDR3 loop reads CASSVYESTDTQYF. CDR3 DNA sequence: TGTGCCAGCAGCGTCTACGAAAGCACAGATACGCAGTATTTT.